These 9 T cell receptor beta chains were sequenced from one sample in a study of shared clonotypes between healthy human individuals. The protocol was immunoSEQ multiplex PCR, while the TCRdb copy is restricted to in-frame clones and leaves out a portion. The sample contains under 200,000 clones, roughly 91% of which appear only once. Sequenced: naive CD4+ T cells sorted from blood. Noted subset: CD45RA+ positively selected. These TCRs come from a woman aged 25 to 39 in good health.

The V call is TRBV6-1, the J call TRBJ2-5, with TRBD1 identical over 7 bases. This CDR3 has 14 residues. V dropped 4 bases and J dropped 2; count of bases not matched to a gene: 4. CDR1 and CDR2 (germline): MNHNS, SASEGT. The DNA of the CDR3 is TGTGCCAGCAGTGTTGGACAGGCTCAAGAGACCCAGTACTTC. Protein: CASSVGQAQETQYF.

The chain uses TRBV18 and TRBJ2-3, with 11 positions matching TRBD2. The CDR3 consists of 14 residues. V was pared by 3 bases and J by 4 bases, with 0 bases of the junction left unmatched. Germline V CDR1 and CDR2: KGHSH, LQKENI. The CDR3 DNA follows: TGTGCCAGCTCACCGGGACTAGCGGCAGATACGCAGTATTTT. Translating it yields CASSPGLAADTQYF.

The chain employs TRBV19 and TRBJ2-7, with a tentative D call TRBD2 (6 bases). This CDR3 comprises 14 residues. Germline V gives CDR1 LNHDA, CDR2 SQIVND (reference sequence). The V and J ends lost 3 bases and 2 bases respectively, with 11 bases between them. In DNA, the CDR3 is TGTGCCAGTAGTATCGCTCTAGCGACCTACGAGCAGTACTTC. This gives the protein CASSIALATYEQYF. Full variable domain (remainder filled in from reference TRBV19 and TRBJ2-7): DGGITQSPKYLFRKEGQNVTLSCEQNLNHDAMYWYRQDPGQGLRLIYYSQIVNDFQKGDIAEGYSVSREKKESFPLTVTSAQKNPTAFYLCASSIALATYEQYFGPGTRLTVT.

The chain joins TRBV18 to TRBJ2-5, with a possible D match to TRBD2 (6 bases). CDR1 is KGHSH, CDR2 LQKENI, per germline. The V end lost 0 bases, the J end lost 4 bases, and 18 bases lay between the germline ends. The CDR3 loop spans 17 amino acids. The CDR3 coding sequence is TGTGCCAGCTCACCACCCGGGAGTCTGGGGCGAGGAGAGACCCAGTACTTC. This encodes CASSPPGSLGRGETQYF.

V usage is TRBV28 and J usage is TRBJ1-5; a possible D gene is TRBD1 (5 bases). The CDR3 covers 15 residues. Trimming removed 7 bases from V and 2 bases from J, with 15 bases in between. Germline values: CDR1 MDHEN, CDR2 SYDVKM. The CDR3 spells CASTRRGAGNQPQHF. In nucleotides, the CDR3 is TGTGCCAGCACCCGACGCGGGGCGGGCAATCAGCCCCAGCATTTT.

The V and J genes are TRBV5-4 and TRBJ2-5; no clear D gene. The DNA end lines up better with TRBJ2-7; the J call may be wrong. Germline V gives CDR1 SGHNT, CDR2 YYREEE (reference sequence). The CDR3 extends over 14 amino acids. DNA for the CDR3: TGTGCCAGCAGCTTGGGACTTATCTCCTACGAGCAGTACTTC. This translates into CASSLGLISYEQYF.

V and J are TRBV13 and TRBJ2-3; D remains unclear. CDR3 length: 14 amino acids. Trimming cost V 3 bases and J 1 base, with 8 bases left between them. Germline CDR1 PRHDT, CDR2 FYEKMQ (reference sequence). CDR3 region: CASSFLTGTDTQYF. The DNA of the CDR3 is TGTGCCAGCAGCTTCTTAACCGGCACAGATACGCAGTATTTT.

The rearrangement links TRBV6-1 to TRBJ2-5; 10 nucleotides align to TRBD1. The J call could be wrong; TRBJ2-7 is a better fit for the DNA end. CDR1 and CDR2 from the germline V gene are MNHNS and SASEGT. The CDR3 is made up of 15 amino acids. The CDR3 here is CASRVRDRGSYEQYF. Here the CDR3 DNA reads TGTGCCAGCAGGGTCCGGGACAGGGGTTCCTACGAGCAGTACTTC.

The CDR3 DNA follows: TGTGCCAGCAGCCCATCCCCAAGCGGGAGTCTCTACTTC. It encodes CASSPSPSGSLYF. V is TRBV7-9 and J is TRBJ2-7, with TRBD2 matching over 8 bases. V dropped 5 bases and J dropped 13; count of bases not matched to a gene: 13. Germline V gene data show CDR1 as SEHNR and CDR2 as FQNEAQ (reference sequence). This CDR3 region has 13 residues.